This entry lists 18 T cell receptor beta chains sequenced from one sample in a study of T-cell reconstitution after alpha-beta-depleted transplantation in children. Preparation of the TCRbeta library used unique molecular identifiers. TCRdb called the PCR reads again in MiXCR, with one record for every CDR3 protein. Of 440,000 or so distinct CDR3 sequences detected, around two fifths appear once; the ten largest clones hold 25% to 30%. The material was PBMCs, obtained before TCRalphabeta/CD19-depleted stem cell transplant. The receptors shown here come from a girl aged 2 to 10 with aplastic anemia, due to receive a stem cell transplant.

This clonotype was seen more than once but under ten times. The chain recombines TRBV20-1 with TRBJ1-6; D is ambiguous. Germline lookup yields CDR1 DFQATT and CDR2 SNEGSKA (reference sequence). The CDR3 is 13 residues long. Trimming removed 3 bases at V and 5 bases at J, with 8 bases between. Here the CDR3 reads CSARTRNNSPLHF. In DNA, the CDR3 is TGCAGTGCTAGGACGCGAAATAATTCACCCCTCCACTTT.

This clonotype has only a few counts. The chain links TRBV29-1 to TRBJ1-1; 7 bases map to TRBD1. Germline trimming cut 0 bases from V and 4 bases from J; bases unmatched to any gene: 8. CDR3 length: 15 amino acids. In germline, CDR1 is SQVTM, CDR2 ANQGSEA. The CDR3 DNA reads TGCAGCGTTGAAGATCTCGCAGGGGGAGGCACTGAAGCTTTCTTT. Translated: CSVEDLAGGGTEAFF.

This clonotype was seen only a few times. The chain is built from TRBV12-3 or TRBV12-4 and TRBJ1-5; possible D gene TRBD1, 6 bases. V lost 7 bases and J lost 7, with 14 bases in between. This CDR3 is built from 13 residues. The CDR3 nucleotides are TGTGCCAGCACTAACTGGGGGCGACAGCCCCAGCATTTT. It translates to CASTNWGRQPQHF.

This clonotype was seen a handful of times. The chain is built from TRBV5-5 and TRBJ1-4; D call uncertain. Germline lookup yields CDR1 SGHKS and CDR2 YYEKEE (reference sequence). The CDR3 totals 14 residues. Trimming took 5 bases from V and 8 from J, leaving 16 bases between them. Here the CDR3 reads CASRPEEGREKLFF. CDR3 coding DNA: TGTGCCAGCAGGCCGGAGGAAGGACGGGAAAAACTGTTTTTT. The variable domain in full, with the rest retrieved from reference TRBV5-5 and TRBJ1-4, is DAGVTQSPTHLIKTRGQQVTLRCSPISGHKSVSWYQQVLGQGPQFIFQYYEKEERGRGNFPDRFSARQFPNYSSELNVNALLLGDSALYLCASRPEEGREKLFFGSGTQLSVL.

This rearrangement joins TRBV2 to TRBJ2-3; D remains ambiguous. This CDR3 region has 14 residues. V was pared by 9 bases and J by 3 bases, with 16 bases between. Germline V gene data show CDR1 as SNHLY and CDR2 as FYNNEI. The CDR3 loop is CARSMGRKTDTQYF. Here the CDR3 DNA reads TGTGCCAGATCCATGGGCAGGAAGACAGATACGCAGTATTTT.

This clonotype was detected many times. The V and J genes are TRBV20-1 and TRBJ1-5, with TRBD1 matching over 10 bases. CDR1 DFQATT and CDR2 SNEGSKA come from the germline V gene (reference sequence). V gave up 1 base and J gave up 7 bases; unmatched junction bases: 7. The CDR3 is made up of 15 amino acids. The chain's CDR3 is CSARAPGQGYQPQHF. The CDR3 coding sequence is TGCAGTGCTAGAGCACCGGGACAGGGGTACCAGCCCCAGCATTTT.

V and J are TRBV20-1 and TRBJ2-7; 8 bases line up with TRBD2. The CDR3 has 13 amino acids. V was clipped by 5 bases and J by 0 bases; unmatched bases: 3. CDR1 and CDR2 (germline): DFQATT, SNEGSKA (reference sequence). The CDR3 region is CSARGGTSYEQYF. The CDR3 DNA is TGCAGTGCTCGCGGGGGGACCTCCTACGAGCAGTACTTC.

The DNA for the CDR3 is TGTGCCAGCAGTTCATTACCAGAGCCCACCGGGGAGCTGTTTTTT. It translates to CASSSLPEPTGELFF. The rearrangement links TRBV6-2 or TRBV6-3 to TRBJ2-2; D not resolved. The germline gives CDR1 MNHEY, CDR2 SVGEGT. CDR3 size: 15 residues. V was pared by 4 bases and J by 4 bases, with 13 bases between.

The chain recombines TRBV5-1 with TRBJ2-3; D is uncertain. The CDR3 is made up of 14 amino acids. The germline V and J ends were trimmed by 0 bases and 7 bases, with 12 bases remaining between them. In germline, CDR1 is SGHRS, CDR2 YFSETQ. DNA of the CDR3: TGCGCCAGCAGCTTGGAGGGTCTTCTCAATACGCAGTATTTT. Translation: CASSLEGLLNTQYF.

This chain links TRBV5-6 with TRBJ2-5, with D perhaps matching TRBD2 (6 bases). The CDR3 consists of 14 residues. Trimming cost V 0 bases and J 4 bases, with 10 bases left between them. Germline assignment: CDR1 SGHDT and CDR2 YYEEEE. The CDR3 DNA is TGTGCCAGCAGCTTGGTAGACGGGGGAGAGACCCAGTACTTC. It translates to CASSLVDGGETQYF.

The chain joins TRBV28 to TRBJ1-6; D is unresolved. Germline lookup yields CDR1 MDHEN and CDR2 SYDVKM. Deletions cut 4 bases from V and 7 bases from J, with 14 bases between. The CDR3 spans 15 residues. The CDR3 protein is CASSYRMGDNSPLHF. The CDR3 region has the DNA TGTGCCAGCAGTTACCGGATGGGAGACAATTCACCCCTCCACTTT.

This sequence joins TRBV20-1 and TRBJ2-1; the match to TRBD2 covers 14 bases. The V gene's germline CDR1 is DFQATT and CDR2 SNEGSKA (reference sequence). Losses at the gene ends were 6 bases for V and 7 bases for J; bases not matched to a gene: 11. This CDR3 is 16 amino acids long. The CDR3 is CSAETSGRALGNEQFF. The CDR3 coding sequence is TGCAGTGCCGAGACTAGCGGGAGGGCCCTCGGGAATGAGCAGTTCTTC.

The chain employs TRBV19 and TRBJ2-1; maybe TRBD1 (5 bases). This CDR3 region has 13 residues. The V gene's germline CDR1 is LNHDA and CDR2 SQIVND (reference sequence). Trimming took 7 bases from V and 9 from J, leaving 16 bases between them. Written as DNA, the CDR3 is TGTGCCAGTACGGAAGGGGCTGAGCGTGAGCAGTTCTTC. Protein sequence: CASTEGAEREQFF.

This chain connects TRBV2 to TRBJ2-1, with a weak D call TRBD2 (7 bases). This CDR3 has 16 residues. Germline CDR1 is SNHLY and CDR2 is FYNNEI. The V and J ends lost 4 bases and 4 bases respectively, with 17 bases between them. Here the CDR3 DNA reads TGTGCCAGCAGTGCCAGGGGAGGGCGAACATACAATGAGCAGTTCTTC. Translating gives CASSARGGRTYNEQFF.

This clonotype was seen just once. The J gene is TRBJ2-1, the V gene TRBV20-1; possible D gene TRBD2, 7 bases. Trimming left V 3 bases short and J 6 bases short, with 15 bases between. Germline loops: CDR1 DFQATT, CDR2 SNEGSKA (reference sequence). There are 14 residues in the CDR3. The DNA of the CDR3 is TGCAGTGCTAGGGGCGGGGGCCGTGCCAATGAGCAGTTCTTC. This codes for CSARGGGRANEQFF.

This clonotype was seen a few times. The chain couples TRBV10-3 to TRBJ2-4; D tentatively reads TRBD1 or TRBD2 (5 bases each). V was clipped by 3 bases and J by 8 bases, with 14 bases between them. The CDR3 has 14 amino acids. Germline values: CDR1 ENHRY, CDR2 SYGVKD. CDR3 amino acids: CAISDLDLGDIQYF. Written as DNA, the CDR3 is TGTGCCATCAGTGACCTCGATCTGGGGGACATTCAGTACTTC.

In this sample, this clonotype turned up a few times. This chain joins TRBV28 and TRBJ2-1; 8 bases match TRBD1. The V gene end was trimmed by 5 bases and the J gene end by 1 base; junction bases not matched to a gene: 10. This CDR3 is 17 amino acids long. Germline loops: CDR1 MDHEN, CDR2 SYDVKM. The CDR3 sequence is CASSTYRQGSSYNEQFF. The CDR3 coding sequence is TGTGCCAGCAGTACATACCGACAGGGGTCGTCCTACAATGAGCAGTTCTTC.

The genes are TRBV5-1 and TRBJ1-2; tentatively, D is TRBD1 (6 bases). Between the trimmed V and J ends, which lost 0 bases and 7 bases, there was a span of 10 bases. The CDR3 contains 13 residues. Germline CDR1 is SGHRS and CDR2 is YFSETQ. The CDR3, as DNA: TGCGCCAGCAGCTTGGGACAGGCGGTTGGCTACACCTTC. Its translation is CASSLGQAVGYTF.